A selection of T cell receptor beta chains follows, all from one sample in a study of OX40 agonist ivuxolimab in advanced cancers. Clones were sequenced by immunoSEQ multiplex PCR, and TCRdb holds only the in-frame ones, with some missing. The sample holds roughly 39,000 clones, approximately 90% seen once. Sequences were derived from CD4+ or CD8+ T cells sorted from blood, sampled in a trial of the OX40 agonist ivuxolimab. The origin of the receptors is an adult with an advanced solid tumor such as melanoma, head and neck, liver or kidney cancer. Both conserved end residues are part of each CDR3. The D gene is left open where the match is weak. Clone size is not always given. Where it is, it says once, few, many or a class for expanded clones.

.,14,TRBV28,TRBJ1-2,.,TGTGCCAGCAGTGACCTAGGAACCCGTTCCGGCTACACCTTC,CASSDLGTRSGYTF
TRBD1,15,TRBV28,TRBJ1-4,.,TGTGCCAGCAGTAACACAGGGGGCGCTCGGGAAAAACTGTTTTTT,CASSNTGGAREKLFF
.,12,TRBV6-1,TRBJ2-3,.,TGTGCCAGCAGTGAATCCGGGAATACGCAGTATTTT,CASSESGNTQYF
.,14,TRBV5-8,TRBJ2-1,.,TGTGCCAGCAGCTCCGGCACGGGGTACAATGAGCAGTTCTTC,CASSSGTGYNEQFF
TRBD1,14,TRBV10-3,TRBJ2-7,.,TGTGCCATCAGTCCAGGGGGCAGGTCCTACGAGCAGTACTTC,CAISPGGRSYEQYF
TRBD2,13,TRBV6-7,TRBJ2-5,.,TGTGCCAGCACCGGGAGGGACCAAGAGACCCAGTACTTC,CASTGRDQETQYF
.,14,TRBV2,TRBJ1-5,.,TGTGCCAGCAAGTACAGGGACGGATATCAGCCCCAGCATTTT,CASKYRDGYQPQHF
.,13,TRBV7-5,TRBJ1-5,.,TGTGCCAGAAGCTTAGTCACCTTTGGGCCCCAGCATTTT,CARSLVTFGPQHF
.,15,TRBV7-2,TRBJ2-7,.,TGTGCCAGCAGCTTAGCCGTGGGGGGCTCCTACGAGCAGTACTTC,CASSLAVGGSYEQYF
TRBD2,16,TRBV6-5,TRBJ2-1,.,TGTGCCAGCAGTTACATGGGACTAGCGGGGATCAATGAGCAGTTCTTC,CASSYMGLAGINEQFF
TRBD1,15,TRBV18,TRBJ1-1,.,TGTGCCAGCTCACTGGGGACAGGGAGGAACACTGAAGCTTTCTTT,CASSLGTGRNTEAFF
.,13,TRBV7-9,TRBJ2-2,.,TGTGCCAGCAGCTTCGAGAACACCGGGGAGCTGTTTTTT,CASSFENTGELFF
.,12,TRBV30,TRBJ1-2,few,TGTGCCTGGAGCACTGGACATTATGGCTACACCTTC,CAWSTGHYGYTF
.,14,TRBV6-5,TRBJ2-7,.,TGTGCCAGCAGTTACATAAGACAGGCCCACGAGCAGTACTTC,CASSYIRQAHEQYF
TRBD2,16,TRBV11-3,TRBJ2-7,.,TGTGCCAGCAGCTCAACGGGGCTAGCGGGCCCAGGAGAGCAGTACTTC,CASSSTGLAGPGEQYF
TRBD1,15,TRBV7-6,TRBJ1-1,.,TGTGCCAGCAGCCAAGGTCCAGGGGGAGGCACTGAAGCTTTCTTT,CASSQGPGGGTEAFF
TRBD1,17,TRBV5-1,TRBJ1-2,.,TGCGCCAGCAGCTTGGGCTCTCCGGGACAGAAGTTCTATGGCTACACCTTC,CASSLGSPGQKFYGYTF